This T cell receptor beta chain was found in a study of PD-L1 blockade in urothelial cancer. Study-level information: The researchers analyzed blood 3 weeks (second dose) and 6 weeks after treatment start. A median of roughly 140,000 T cells was found in the blood samples.

Of note for this clone: Its specificity is unknown.

Findings and limits, study-wide: TCR clonality was measured in pretreatment peripheral blood. Clonality below the median predicted better survival.

Each PCR reaction had synthetic TCR analog templates spiked into it. Assay used: immunoSEQ multiplex PCR; TCRdb lists only in-frame clones, some missing. The repertoire holds 30,000 to 40,000 clones, around 82% seen once, with about a sixth in the top ten. Here the sequenced sample was PBMCs, taken around atezolizumab (anti-PD-L1) treatment. The TCR comes from a man aged 55 to 69 with urothelial cancer.

The CDR3 region is CASSLISLAGGFETQYF. Written as DNA, the CDR3 is TGTGCCAGCAGTCTAATCTCATTAGCGGGAGGGTTCGAGACCCAGTACTTC. The V gene is TRBV28, the J gene TRBJ2-5; 11 bases map to TRBD2. CDR1 is MDHEN, CDR2 SYDVKM, per germline. After removal of 5 bases from V and 5 bases from J, the junction contained 13 bases not matched to a gene. The CDR3 sequence is 17 residues long.